Included here is one TCR beta chain sequence, with context. Original data processing: Estimation of nucleated cell counts relied on the amplification of reference gene primers. The repertoire was sequenced with immunoSEQ multiplex PCR; TCRdb's copy has only in-frame clones and lacks some. V and J calls and clone size are those listed in that table; D and trimming were worked out from the DNA. This sample carries 25,000 to 35,000 clones, about 86% of them seen once, and the ten largest clones take 24%. The data were obtained in a study of blood T cell repertoires in COVID-19. Study background: Acute-phase and convalescent COVID-19 samples originated in the United States, Italy and Spain.

The V end was cut by 2 bases, the J end by 12 bases, with 8 bases between. The CDR3 consists of 11 residues. The germline V gene encodes CDR1 LNHDA and CDR2 SQIVND (reference sequence). Source material: peripheral blood. The rearrangement joins TRBV19 to TRBJ2-1, with a weak D call TRBD2 (6 bases). The clonotype comes from a human donor with active COVID-19. The donor label of this sample is uncertain. In DNA form, the CDR3 reads TGTGCCAGTAGTATAAGGGACTTGCAGTTCTTC. Protein sequence: CASSIRDLQFF.